These 24 T cell receptor beta chains share one sample of origin, sequenced in a study of blood T cell repertoires in COVID-19 (TCRdb year 2020). To prepare the library, the immunoSEQ multiplex PCR assay was applied. TCRdb re-hosts the immuneACCESS table, in-frame sequences only. Its copies lack some clones; in the studies checked, an unresolved V gene accounts for under half of them, and the cause for the rest is not known. The sample table contains 150,000 to 200,000 clones; only one count was recorded for approximately 83% of them. The leading ten clones occupy roughly 9.1% of the sample. Sample: peripheral blood. All receptors come from a woman aged 80 or over with active or convalescent COVID-19.

The chain links TRBV5-1 to TRBJ1-1, with D possibly being TRBD1 (5 bases). The V and J ends lost 4 bases and 1 base respectively, with 11 bases between them. Germline CDR1 and CDR2: SGHRS and YFSETQ. This CDR3 has 14 residues. CDR3: CASSPGTSNTEAFF. CDR3 sequence (DNA): TGCGCCAGCAGCCCTGGGACTTCGAACACTGAAGCTTTCTTT.

The chain couples TRBV6-2 or TRBV6-3 to TRBJ1-4; 7 nucleotides agree with TRBD1. This CDR3 spans 15 amino acids. V gave up 4 bases and J gave up 6 bases; unmatched junction bases: 8. The V gene's germline CDR1 is MNHEY and CDR2 SVGEGT. CDR3 sequence reads: CASSLTGTADEKLFF. As DNA, the CDR3 is TGTGCCAGCAGTTTGACCGGGACAGCCGATGAAAAACTGTTTTTT.

This clone has only one observation. The chain has TRBV19 and TRBJ2-2; 8 nucleotides match TRBD1. The CDR3 sequence is 17 residues long. J lost 2 bases, V lost 0 bases, and 5 bases had no gene match. Germline CDR1 LNHDA, CDR2 SQIVND (reference sequence). CDR3 amino acids: CASSIDLSGGNTGELFF. For the CDR3, the DNA is TGTGCCAGTAGTATAGATCTCTCAGGGGGCAACACCGGGGAGCTGTTTTTT. Combining the CDR3 with reference TRBV19 and TRBJ2-2 gives the whole variable domain DGGITQSPKYLFRKEGQNVTLSCEQNLNHDAMYWYRQDPGQGLRLIYYSQIVNDFQKGDIAEGYSVSREKKESFPLTVTSAQKNPTAFYLCASSIDLSGGNTGELFFGEGSRLTVL.

The chain employs TRBV18 and TRBJ1-2; 9 bases are a match to TRBD1. Germline trimming cut 3 bases from V and 6 bases from J; bases unmatched to any gene: 8. The CDR3 length is 15 residues. Germline CDR1 is KGHSH and CDR2 is LQKENI. The CDR3 DNA reads as TGTGCCAGCTCACCGCTTACAGGGGGCGGAGATGGCTACACCTTC. Protein: CASSPLTGGGDGYTF. Variable domain in full (rest from reference TRBV18 and TRBJ1-2): NAGVMQNPRHLVRRRGQEARLRCSPMKGHSHVYWYRQLPEEGLKFMVYLQKENIIDESGMPKERFSAEFPKEGPSILRIQQVVRGDSAAYFCASSPLTGGGDGYTFGSGTRLTVV.

V is TRBV5-8 and J is TRBJ1-1; perhaps TRBD1 as D (6 bases). The CDR3 is 16 residues long. CDR1 is SGHTS, CDR2 YDEGEE, per germline. V dropped 1 base and J dropped 9 bases, with 22 bases sitting between them. The CDR3, as DNA: TGTGCCAGCAGCTTGCCGGGGGGCGGGGAACACCTACAAGCTTTCTTT. The encoded protein is CASSLPGGGEHLQAFF.

This sequence joins TRBV7-2 and TRBJ1-5; a possible D gene is TRBD1 (5 bases). Germline CDR1 reads SGHTA; CDR2 reads FQGNSA. CDR3 length: 13 residues. Trimming took 2 bases from V and 6 from J, leaving 8 bases between them. The CDR3 loop is CASSLFGGQPQHF. In nucleotides, the CDR3 is TGTGCCAGCAGCTTATTCGGGGGTCAGCCCCAGCATTTT.

V is TRBV7-9 and J is TRBJ1-2, with D tentatively TRBD1 (6 bases). CDR3 length: 14 amino acids. Germline assignment: CDR1 SEHNR and CDR2 FQNEAQ (reference sequence). V lost 1 base and J lost 8, with 14 bases in between. The CDR3, as DNA: TGTGCCAGCAGCTTAGACAGGGCTCCACGCGGCTACACCTTC. Its translation: CASSLDRAPRGYTF.

CDR3 residues: CAWNQGGGYTF. CDR3 DNA: TGTGCCTGGAACCAGGGGGGTGGCTACACCTTC. The gene calls are TRBV30 and TRBJ1-2; 7 bases agree with TRBD1. The V segment lost 4 bases and the J segment 7 bases; nucleotides outside the gene matches: 3. This CDR3 comprises 11 residues. Germline lookup yields CDR1 GTSNPN and CDR2 SVGIG (reference sequence). The entire variable domain, with the rest obtained from reference TRBV30 and TRBJ1-2, is as follows: SQTIHQWPATLVQPVGSPLSLECTVEGTSNPNLYWYRQAAGRGLQLLFYSVGIGQISSEVPQNLSASRPQDRQFILSSKKLLLSDSGFYLCAWNQGGGYTFGSGTRLTVV.

The rearrangement joins TRBV19 to TRBJ1-1; no definite D call. Trimming took 5 bases from V and 4 from J, leaving 11 bases between them. Germline CDR1 and CDR2: LNHDA and SQIVND (reference sequence). The CDR3 contains 13 residues. Written as DNA, the CDR3 is TGTGCCAGTAGTGAGGGTCGGCGCACTGAAGCTTTCTTT. Translating it yields CASSEGRRTEAFF.

This clone was counted between two and nine times. The rearrangement uses TRBV2 and TRBJ1-4; D ambiguous. Germline V gene lookup returns CDR1 SNHLY and CDR2 FYNNEI. The V and J ends lost 4 bases and 6 bases respectively, with 12 bases between them. This CDR3 comprises 14 residues. The CDR3 nucleotides are TGTGCCAGCAGTGCCCGGGAGGCTTATGAAAAACTGTTTTTT. Its protein is CASSAREAYEKLFF.

This chain connects TRBV5-6 to TRBJ1-2; TRBD1 agrees at 10 bases. After removal of 0 bases from V and 4 bases from J, the junction contained 3 bases not matched to a gene. Germline assignment: CDR1 SGHDT and CDR2 YYEEEE. This CDR3 spans 15 amino acids. CDR3: CASSLAGTGAYGYTF. The CDR3 nucleotides are TGTGCCAGCAGCTTGGCCGGGACAGGGGCCTATGGCTACACCTTC. Variable domain in full (rest from reference TRBV5-6 and TRBJ1-2): DAGVTQSPTHLIKTRGQQVTLRCSPKSGHDTVSWYQQALGQGPQFIFQYYEEEERQRGNFPDRFSGHQFPNYSSELNVNALLLGDSALYLCASSLAGTGAYGYTFGSGTRLTVV.

This chain connects TRBV18 to TRBJ1-1; the match to TRBD1 covers 9 bases. Germline V gene lookup returns CDR1 KGHSH and CDR2 LQKENI. V lost 3 bases and J lost 4; bases outside the gene matches: 9. The CDR3 length is 16 residues. CDR3 residues: CASSPLQGAGGTEAFF. CDR3 coding DNA: TGTGCCAGCTCACCCTTACAGGGGGCGGGGGGCACTGAAGCTTTCTTT.

The genes are TRBV12-5 and TRBJ2-7; 9 positions match TRBD2. CDR3 length: 14 amino acids. The germline gives CDR1 LGHNT, CDR2 FRNRAP. Germline trimming cut 6 bases from V and 4 bases from J; bases unmatched to any gene: 7. The CDR3 DNA sequence: TGTGCTAGTGGGAATAGCGGGGGAAATTACGAGCAGTACTTC. This codes for CASGNSGGNYEQYF.

The J gene is TRBJ2-2, the V gene TRBV5-1; tentative D call: TRBD1 (6 bases). The ends were cut back, 0 bases at V and 0 bases at J, with 9 bases in the middle. Germline V CDR1 and CDR2: SGHRS, YFSETQ. The CDR3 spans 16 residues. CDR3 in DNA: TGCGCCAGCAGCTTGGGCGACAGGTCGAACACCGGGGAGCTGTTTTTT. Translating it yields CASSLGDRSNTGELFF.

The chain employs TRBV6-2 or TRBV6-3 and TRBJ1-5; TRBD1 is a possible D gene (6 bases). The CDR3 has 21 amino acids. Germline loops: CDR1 MNHEY, CDR2 SVGEGT. Trimming took 0 bases from V and 0 from J, leaving 24 bases between them. CDR3: CASSYSKLQRGGEYSNQPQHF. The DNA for the CDR3 is TGTGCCAGCAGTTACTCGAAATTACAGCGAGGGGGGGAATATAGCAATCAGCCCCAGCATTTT.

The chain combines TRBV4-3 with TRBJ1-4; 7 bases are shared with TRBD1. V trimming: 3 bases; J trimming: 2 bases; junction bases outside the gene matches: 9. Germline CDR1 reads LGHNA; CDR2 reads YSLEER. The CDR3 has 17 amino acids. This CDR3 reads CASSQRQGVGTNEKLFF. Written as DNA, the CDR3 is TGCGCCAGCAGCCAGAGACAGGGAGTGGGGACTAATGAAAAACTGTTTTTT.

The J gene is TRBJ1-3, the V gene TRBV7-3, with TRBD1 matching over 8 bases. The CDR3 spans 19 residues. Germline CDR1 SGHTA, CDR2 FQGTGA. Trimming removed 4 bases from V and 2 bases from J; junction bases left unmatched: 16. CDR3 in amino acids: CASSSNGEGGRGPGNTIYF. The CDR3 DNA follows: TGTGCCAGCAGCTCAAATGGGGAGGGTGGCAGGGGGCCTGGAAACACCATATATTTT.

This sequence joins TRBV9 and TRBJ1-2; a possible D gene is TRBD1 (6 bases). This CDR3 has 15 amino acids. In germline, CDR1 is SGDLS, CDR2 YYNGEE. Trimming pared 3 bases from V and 4 bases from J, leaving 16 bases between. This CDR3 reads CASSGQMDSSYGYTF. The CDR3 DNA reads TGTGCCAGCAGCGGTCAAATGGACAGCTCCTATGGCTACACCTTC.

The rearrangement links TRBV7-3 to TRBJ2-3; TRBD2 is a possible D gene (6 bases). The CDR3 spans 15 residues. The germline gives CDR1 SGHTA, CDR2 FQGTGA. V lost 5 bases and J lost 2, with 14 bases in between. This CDR3 is CASSPGTSNTDTQYF. In DNA form, the CDR3 reads TGTGCCAGCAGCCCAGGGACTTCAAACACAGATACGCAGTATTTT.

The chain couples TRBV7-9 to TRBJ1-4; D unclear. CDR1 and CDR2 from the germline V gene are SEHNR and FQNEAQ (reference sequence). The CDR3 spans 15 residues. V gave up 7 bases and J gave up 3 bases, with 15 bases separating them. The CDR3 region has the DNA TGTGCCAGCACCCTCCCCCCGGGTCCTAATGAAAAACTGTTTTTT. Protein: CASTLPPGPNEKLFF.

This clone was found once. The junction departs from germline at one end; a sequencing error may be responsible. V gene TRBV7-8 combines with J gene TRBJ2-4, with D perhaps TRBD1 (6 bases). CDR3 length equals 17 residues. The germline gives CDR1 SGHVS, CDR2 FQNEAQ. The CDR3 DNA is TGTGCCAGCAGCGAGTACAGGGTTGCGGCCACCAAAGACATTCAGTACTTC. Its translation is CASSEYRVAATKDIQYF.

This clone was seen more than once but under ten times. This rearrangement joins TRBV19 to TRBJ1-2; weak D call: TRBD1 (5 bases). V was pared by 1 base and J by 8 bases, with 8 bases between. Germline CDR1 and CDR2: LNHDA and SQIVND (reference sequence). The length of the CDR3 is 12 residues. The CDR3 region is CASSIGGSGYTF. The CDR3 DNA reads as TGTGCCAGTAGTATAGGGGGCTCCGGCTACACCTTC. The complete variable domain, with remaining parts taken from reference TRBV19 and TRBJ1-2, reads DGGITQSPKYLFRKEGQNVTLSCEQNLNHDAMYWYRQDPGQGLRLIYYSQIVNDFQKGDIAEGYSVSREKKESFPLTVTSAQKNPTAFYLCASSIGGSGYTFGSGTRLTVV.

This sequence joins TRBV11-2 and TRBJ2-5; 14 bases are a match to TRBD2. With 5 bases clipped from V and 5 bases from J, the junction kept 4 bases outside the gene matches. This CDR3 has 15 residues. Germline V CDR1 and CDR2: SGHAT, FQNNGV. The CDR3: CASSGGLAGVETQYF. The CDR3 DNA follows: TGTGCCAGCAGCGGGGGACTAGCGGGGGTCGAGACCCAGTACTTC.

CDR3 bases: TGTGCCAGCAGTGATACAGGGAGAGGTTCACCCCTCCACTTT. Residues: CASSDTGRGSPLHF. This chain uses TRBV6-4 with TRBJ1-6, with D possibly matching TRBD1 (6 bases). Germline CDR1 and CDR2: MRHNA and SNTAGT. V was shortened by 3 bases and J by 9 bases, with 12 bases between the two germline ends. The CDR3 spans 14 residues.